This T cell receptor (beta chain) originates from a study of T-cell memory formation after mild COVID-19. Findings and limits, study-wide: Some clones that responded were present in memory (sampled pre-infection), which suggests cross-reactive memory joined.

V was shortened by 3 bases and J by 6 bases, with 12 bases between the two germline ends. The CDR3 spans 13 residues. In germline, CDR1 is SQVTM, CDR2 ANQGSEA. After 5'RACE with constant-segment primers, TCR alpha and TCR beta cDNA libraries carrying sample barcodes and UMIs were obtained. A single record per CDR3 protein comes from TCRdb applying MiXCR to the 5' RACE reads. The table records under 250,000 distinct CDR3 sequences, about 10% of them present only once. Of note for this clonotype: Antigen unknown.

Material for sequencing was PBMCs or a T cell subset sorted from them (not recorded which). The chain carries TRBV29-1 and TRBJ2-1; the D is unclear. This sequence was found in a man younger than 30 who had mild COVID-19 (a few samples of this study predate the infection). Cell type and time point are not known. The CDR3 bases are TGCAGCGTTGATAGGCCAGACACCAATGAGCAGTTCTTC. Its protein is CSVDRPDTNEQFF.